The 27 T cell receptor beta chains below were found in one sample sequenced in a study of siplizumab effects on memory and regulatory T cells. TCRdb's table, derived via immunoSEQ multiplex PCR, lists solely in-frame clones and lacks some. The table lists some 100,000 clones, roughly 93% of them singletons, with 1% to 1.5% in the top ten. The sequencing input was non-Treg CD4+ T cells sorted from blood. All receptors come from a human donor in good health.

The gene calls are TRBV10-1 and TRBJ2-5; 14 nucleotides align to TRBD2. The CDR3 spans 18 residues. CDR1 and CDR2 (germline): WNHNN, SYGVQD (reference sequence). The junction had 11 bases not matched to a gene; V was cut back by 3 bases and J by 5 bases. In nucleotides, the CDR3 is TGCGCCAGCAGTGACCAAATGGGACTAGCGGGAGACAGGGAGACCCAGTACTTC. Its translation is CASSDQMGLAGDRETQYF.

V usage is TRBV28 and J usage is TRBJ1-5; 9 bases match TRBD1. CDR1 is MDHEN and CDR2 is SYDVKM in the germline V gene. The V and J ends lost 5 bases and 7 bases, in that order; junction bases with no gene match: 6. The CDR3 loop spans 14 amino acids. CDR3: CASSVTGGVQPQHF. In nucleotides, the CDR3 is TGTGCCAGCAGTGTAACAGGGGGCGTCCAGCCCCAGCATTTT.

This rearrangement joins TRBV6-5 to TRBJ1-5; D is unclear. CDR1 is MNHEY, CDR2 SVGAGI, per germline. V was clipped by 0 bases and J by 0 bases, with 9 bases between them. CDR3 size: 16 residues. The CDR3 loop is CASSYSMTPSNQPQHF. As DNA, the CDR3 is TGTGCCAGCAGTTACTCTATGACACCTAGCAATCAGCCCCAGCATTTT.

In this sample, this clone turned up once. The V and J genes are TRBV5-4 and TRBJ2-3, with 8 bases fitting TRBD2. Germline V gene lookup returns CDR1 SGHNT and CDR2 YYREEE (reference sequence). J gave up 2 bases and V 3 bases, and 5 bases lay outside the gene matches. The CDR3 has 15 amino acids. The CDR3 bases are TGTGCCAGCAGCTCCGCGGGAGGATTCACAGATACGCAGTATTTT. Its protein product is CASSSAGGFTDTQYF.

The gene calls are TRBV28 and TRBJ2-1; 10 nucleotides agree with TRBD1. Germline lookup yields CDR1 MDHEN and CDR2 SYDVKM. J gave up 9 bases and V 7 bases, and 15 bases lay outside the gene matches. The CDR3 totals 16 residues. Here the CDR3 DNA reads TGTGCCAGCACCCTGACAGGGGGCGCGTTAATAGGTGAGCAGTTCTTC. It specifies CASTLTGGALIGEQFF.

The chain recombines TRBV7-3 with TRBJ2-3; weak D call: TRBD2 (6 bases). CDR3 length: 17 residues. Trimming pared 2 bases from V and 4 bases from J, leaving 19 bases between. Germline V gene lookup returns CDR1 SGHTA and CDR2 FQGTGA. The CDR3 nucleotides read TGTGCCAGCAGCTTAGGGTCCGGGGGTACGGGTGCAGATACGCAGTATTTT. Its translation is CASSLGSGGTGADTQYF.

The J gene is TRBJ2-7, the V gene TRBV6-1; TRBD2 aligns across 10 bases. There are 14 residues in the CDR3. Germline loops: CDR1 MNHNS, CDR2 SASEGT. V lost 6 bases and J lost 2; bases outside the gene matches: 4. CDR3 sequence: CASRTLAGAYEQYF. The CDR3 DNA sequence: TGTGCCAGCAGAACTCTAGCGGGAGCCTACGAGCAGTACTTC.

This chain links TRBV7-8 with TRBJ2-3, with D perhaps matching TRBD2 (5 bases). The CDR3 is made up of 18 amino acids. The germline CDR1 and CDR2 sequences are SGHVS and FQNEAQ. V lost 2 bases and J lost 1, with 19 bases in between. The CDR3 loop reads CASSLKVSGGLRTDTQYF. CDR3 nucleotides: TGTGCCAGCAGCTTAAAGGTTTCGGGCGGACTCCGCACAGATACGCAGTATTTT.

This chain uses TRBV5-1 with TRBJ2-5; tentatively, D is TRBD1 or TRBD2 (5 bases each). CDR3 length equals 15 residues. Germline values: CDR1 SGHRS, CDR2 YFSETQ. Trimming removed 4 bases from V and 5 bases from J, with 18 bases in between. This chain's CDR3 is CASSSRDPNRETQYF. The CDR3 DNA reads as TGCGCCAGCAGCAGCCGGGACCCAAACCGGGAGACCCAGTACTTC.

This sequence joins TRBV19 and TRBJ1-5; 9 bases match TRBD1. V shed 8 bases, J shed 1 base, and the junction held 12 bases outside the gene matches. Germline CDR1 reads LNHDA; CDR2 reads SQIVND (reference sequence). The CDR3 totals 17 residues. The CDR3 region is CASDRRDRVVSNQPQHF. CDR3 nucleotides: TGTGCCAGTGACCGCCGGGACAGGGTCGTAAGCAATCAGCCCCAGCATTTT.

The CDR3 sequence: CASSDPGLAARMRENIQYF. Written as DNA, the CDR3 is TGTGCCAGCAGTGATCCCGGACTAGCGGCCCGAATGCGGGAAAACATTCAGTACTTC. The chain is built from TRBV6-1 and TRBJ2-4, with 10 bases fitting TRBD2. V lost 3 bases, J lost 5 bases, and 16 bases stayed unmatched. The CDR3 consists of 19 residues. Germline V gene lookup returns CDR1 MNHNS and CDR2 SASEGT.

The chain is built from TRBV19 and TRBJ2-3; 9 bases agree with TRBD1. The CDR3 has 17 residues. CDR1 and CDR2 from the germline V gene are LNHDA and SQIVND (reference sequence). Trimming took 5 bases from V and 6 from J; bases not matched to a gene: 15. The CDR3 reads CASSPYPGTGPSDTQYF. The CDR3 nucleotides read TGTGCCAGTAGTCCTTACCCCGGGACAGGGCCGTCGGATACGCAGTATTTT.

The chain is built from TRBV19 and TRBJ2-1, with TRBD1 identical over 8 bases. The CDR3 spans 15 residues. The V gene end was trimmed by 4 bases and the J gene end by 6 bases; junction bases not matched to a gene: 8. Germline V lookup: CDR1 LNHDA, CDR2 SQIVND (reference sequence). The CDR3 is CASSTEDRETNEQFF. Written as DNA, the CDR3 is TGTGCCAGTAGTACTGAGGACAGGGAGACCAATGAGCAGTTCTTC.

The rearrangement uses TRBV27 and TRBJ2-7; a possible D gene is TRBD2 (6 bases). The germline gives CDR1 MNHEY, CDR2 SMNVEV (reference sequence). CDR3 length: 13 residues. Trimming took off 3 bases at V and 6 bases at J, with 12 bases between the two ends. The CDR3 DNA reads as TGTGCCAGCAGTTTGGGAGGTTCCGGCGAGCAGTACTTC. It codes for CASSLGGSGEQYF.

This chain uses TRBV5-4 with TRBJ2-5; 12 bases map to TRBD1. Losses at the gene ends were 5 bases for V and 5 bases for J; bases not matched to a gene: 4. Germline CDR1 reads SGHNT; CDR2 reads YYREEE (reference sequence). The length of the CDR3 is 14 residues. The CDR3 nucleotides are TGTGCCAGCAGGGGGACAGGGGGCGCGGAGACCCAGTACTTC. Its protein is CASRGTGGAETQYF.

The rearrangement uses TRBV27 and TRBJ2-1; 10 nucleotides match TRBD2. This CDR3 contains 15 residues. In germline, CDR1 is MNHEY, CDR2 SMNVEV (reference sequence). The ends lost 5 bases at V and 4 bases at J; junction bases unmatched: 5. The CDR3 protein is CASSRTSGFYNEQFF. The CDR3 DNA reads TGTGCCAGCAGTCGGACTAGCGGTTTTTACAATGAGCAGTTCTTC.

This chain connects TRBV5-1 to TRBJ1-3; 7 nucleotides align to TRBD1. The V segment lost 4 bases and the J segment 6 bases; nucleotides outside the gene matches: 7. Germline-derived CDR1 and CDR2 are SGHRS and YFSETQ. This CDR3 region has 14 residues. CDR3: CASSTGTEANTIYF. CDR3 DNA: TGCGCCAGCAGCACCGGGACAGAAGCAAACACCATATATTTT.

This clone was found once. The chain joins TRBV6-5 to TRBJ2-5, with TRBD1 matching over 8 bases. The V gene end was trimmed by 7 bases and the J gene end by 4 bases; junction bases not matched to a gene: 8. The germline V gene has CDR1 MNHEY and CDR2 SVGAGI. CDR3 length: 14 amino acids. The CDR3 region has the DNA TGTGCCAGCAAGCCCACAGGGGGTTTAGAGACCCAGTACTTC. It specifies CASKPTGGLETQYF.

In its sample, this clone was seen once. This chain uses TRBV28 with TRBJ1-2; weak D call: TRBD1 (5 bases). The CDR3 sequence is 17 residues long. Germline CDR1 is MDHEN and CDR2 is SYDVKM. The V end lost 7 bases, the J end lost 1 base, and 22 bases lay between the germline ends. The DNA for the CDR3 is TGTGCCAGCACCGCCGGGGGGACTACGCTTTTTAACTATGGCTACACCTTC. Its protein product is CASTAGGTTLFNYGYTF.

The chain combines TRBV12-5 with TRBJ1-1, with D unresolved. Germline CDR1 and CDR2: LGHNT and FRNRAP. V lost 1 base, J lost 6 bases, and 9 bases lay in between. CDR3 size: 13 residues. The CDR3 here is CASGLGLRAEAFF. CDR3 nucleotides: TGTGCTAGTGGTTTGGGGTTACGGGCTGAAGCTTTCTTT.

The rearrangement joins TRBV21-1 to TRBJ1-5. TRBV21-1 corresponds to a pseudogene. The CDR3 spans 16 residues. CDR3 loop: CASSKKGSNSNQPQHF. The CDR3 region has the DNA TGTGCCAGCAGCAAAAAAGGCAGCAATAGCAATCAGCCCCAGCATTTT.

V and J are TRBV30 and TRBJ2-3; TRBD2 matches 8 bases. Trimming cost V 2 bases and J 6 bases; bases outside gene matches: 4. The CDR3 runs to 13 residues. Looked up from germline, CDR1 is GTSNPN and CDR2 is SVGIG (reference sequence). CDR3: CAWSSGGGDTQYF. CDR3 DNA sequence: TGTGCCTGGAGTTCCGGCGGGGGGGATACGCAGTATTTT.

This clone was counted once. The chain combines TRBV5-1 with TRBJ2-3; tentatively, D is TRBD2 (6 bases). The CDR3 extends over 15 amino acids. Trimming took off 2 bases at V and 1 base at J, with 11 bases between the two ends. Germline assignment: CDR1 SGHRS and CDR2 YFSETQ. The CDR3 protein is CASSFGSGGTDTQYF. The CDR3 DNA follows: TGCGCCAGCAGCTTCGGTAGCGGAGGCACAGATACGCAGTATTTT.

The gene calls are TRBV10-1 and TRBJ2-7; D possibly corresponds to TRBD2 (6 bases). This CDR3 comprises 14 residues. CDR1 WNHNN and CDR2 SYGVQD come from the germline V gene (reference sequence). V lost 3 bases, J lost 6 bases, and 15 bases lay in between. DNA of the CDR3: TGCGCCAGCAGTGACGGGCAGGGAGGTAGCGAGCAGTACTTC. Translating gives CASSDGQGGSEQYF.

The gene calls are TRBV19 and TRBJ1-3; no clear D. The CDR3 covers 15 residues. Trimming pared 9 bases from V and 0 bases from J, leaving 15 bases between. Germline CDR1 and CDR2: LNHDA and SQIVND (reference sequence). The CDR3 sequence: CASSETWSSGNTIYF. Here the CDR3 DNA reads TGTGCCAGCTCTGAAACCTGGAGCTCTGGAAACACCATATATTTT.

The chain couples TRBV18 to TRBJ1-5, with D maybe TRBD1 (6 bases). V shed 2 bases and J shed 12 bases, with 14 bases lying between them. Per the germline V gene, CDR1 is KGHSH and CDR2 is LQKENI. This CDR3 contains 13 residues. CDR3 DNA: TGTGCCAGCTCACCAAGTAAGGACAGATACCAGCATTTT. Translated: CASSPSKDRYQHF.

CDR3 DNA: TGTGCCAGCAGTGAAACGGCCAACGAGCAGTACTTC. Translation: CASSETANEQYF. The chain combines TRBV6-1 with TRBJ2-7; D call uncertain. CDR3 size: 12 residues. The germline V gene encodes CDR1 MNHNS and CDR2 SASEGT. Trimming shortened V by 2 bases and J by 5 bases, and 7 bases separated the two germline ends.